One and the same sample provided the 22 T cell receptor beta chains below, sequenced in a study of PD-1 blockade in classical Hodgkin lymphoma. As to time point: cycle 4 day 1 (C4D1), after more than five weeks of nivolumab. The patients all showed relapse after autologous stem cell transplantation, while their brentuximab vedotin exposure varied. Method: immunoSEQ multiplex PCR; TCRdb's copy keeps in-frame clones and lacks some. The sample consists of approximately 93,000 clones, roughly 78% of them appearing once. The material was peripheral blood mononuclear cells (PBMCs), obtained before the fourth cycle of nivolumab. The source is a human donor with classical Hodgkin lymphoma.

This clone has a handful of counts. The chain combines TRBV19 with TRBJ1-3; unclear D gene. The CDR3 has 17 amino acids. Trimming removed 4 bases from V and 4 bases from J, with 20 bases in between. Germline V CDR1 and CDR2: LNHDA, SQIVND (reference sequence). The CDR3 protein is CASSTLGVTSLGNTIYF. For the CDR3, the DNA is TGTGCCAGTAGTACGCTCGGGGTAACGAGTCTAGGAAACACCATATATTTT.

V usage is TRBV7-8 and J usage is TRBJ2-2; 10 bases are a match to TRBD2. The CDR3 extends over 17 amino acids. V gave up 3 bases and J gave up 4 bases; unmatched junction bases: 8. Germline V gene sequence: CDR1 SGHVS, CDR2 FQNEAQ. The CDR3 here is CASSFRSGGGRTGELFF. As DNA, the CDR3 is TGTGCCAGCAGCTTTCGGAGCGGGGGGGGCCGCACCGGGGAGCTGTTTTTT.

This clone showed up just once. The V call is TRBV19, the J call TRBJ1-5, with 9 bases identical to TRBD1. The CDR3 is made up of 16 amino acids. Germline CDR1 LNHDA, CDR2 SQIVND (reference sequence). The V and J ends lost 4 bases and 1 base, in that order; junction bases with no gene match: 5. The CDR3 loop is CASSTIGQGSNQPQHF. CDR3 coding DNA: TGTGCCAGTAGTACCATAGGACAGGGGAGCAATCAGCCCCAGCATTTT.

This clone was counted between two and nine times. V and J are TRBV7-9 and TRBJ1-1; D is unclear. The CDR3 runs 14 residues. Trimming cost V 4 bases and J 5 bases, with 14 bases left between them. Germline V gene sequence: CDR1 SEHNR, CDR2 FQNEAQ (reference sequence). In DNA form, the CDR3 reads TGTGCCAGCAGCTCAGAAAGCTTTGGGACTGAAGCTTTCTTT. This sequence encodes CASSSESFGTEAFF.

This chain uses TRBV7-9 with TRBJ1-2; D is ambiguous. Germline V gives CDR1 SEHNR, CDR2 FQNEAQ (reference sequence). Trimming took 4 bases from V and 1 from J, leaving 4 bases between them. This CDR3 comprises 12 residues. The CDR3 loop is CASSSDNYGYTF. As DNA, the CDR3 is TGTGCCAGCAGCTCCGATAACTATGGCTACACCTTC. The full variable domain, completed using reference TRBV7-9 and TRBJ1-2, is DTGVSQNPRHKITKRGQNVTFRCDPISEHNRLYWYRQTLGQGPEFLTYFQNEAQLEKSRLLSDRFSAERPKGSFSTLEIQRTEQGDSAMYLCASSSDNYGYTFGSGTRLTVV.

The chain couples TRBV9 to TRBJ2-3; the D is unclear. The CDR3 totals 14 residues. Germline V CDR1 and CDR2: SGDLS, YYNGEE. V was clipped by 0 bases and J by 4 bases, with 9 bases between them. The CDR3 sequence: CASSVEEIPDTQYF. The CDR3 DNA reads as TGTGCCAGCAGCGTAGAGGAGATCCCAGATACGCAGTATTTT.

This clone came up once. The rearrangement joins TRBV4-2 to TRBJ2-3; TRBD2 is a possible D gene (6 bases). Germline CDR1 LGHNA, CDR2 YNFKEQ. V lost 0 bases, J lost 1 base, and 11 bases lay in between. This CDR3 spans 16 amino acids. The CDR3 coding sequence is TGTGCCAGCAGCCAAGACTGGCGGGGCGGCACAGATACGCAGTATTTT. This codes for CASSQDWRGGTDTQYF.

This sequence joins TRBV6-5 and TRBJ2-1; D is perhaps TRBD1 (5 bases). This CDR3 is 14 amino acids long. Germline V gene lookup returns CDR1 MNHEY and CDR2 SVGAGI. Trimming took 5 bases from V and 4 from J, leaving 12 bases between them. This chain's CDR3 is CASSRVGAYNEQFF. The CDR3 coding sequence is TGTGCCAGCAGTCGCGTAGGGGCTTACAATGAGCAGTTCTTC.

The CDR3 loop is CASSLPRGAAMNTEAFF. CDR3 coding DNA: TGTGCCAGCAGCCTACCGCGGGGGGCTGCCATGAACACTGAAGCTTTCTTT. V and J are TRBV28 and TRBJ1-1; D possibly corresponds to TRBD1 (6 bases). Germline V lookup: CDR1 MDHEN, CDR2 SYDVKM. V was cut by 6 bases and J by 0 bases, with 20 bases left in between. The CDR3 has 17 amino acids.

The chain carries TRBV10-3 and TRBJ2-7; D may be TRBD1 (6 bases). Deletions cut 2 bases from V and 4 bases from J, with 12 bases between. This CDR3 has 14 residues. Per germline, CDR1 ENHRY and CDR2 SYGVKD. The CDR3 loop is CAISENRVGYEQYF. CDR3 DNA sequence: TGTGCCATCAGTGAGAACAGGGTCGGGTACGAGCAGTACTTC.

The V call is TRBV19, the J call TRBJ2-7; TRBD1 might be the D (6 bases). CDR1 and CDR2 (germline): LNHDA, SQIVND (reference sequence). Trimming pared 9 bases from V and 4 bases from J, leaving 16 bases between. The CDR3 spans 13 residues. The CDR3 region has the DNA TGTGCCAGCCGGGGACACGACCTATACGAGCAGTACTTC. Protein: CASRGHDLYEQYF.

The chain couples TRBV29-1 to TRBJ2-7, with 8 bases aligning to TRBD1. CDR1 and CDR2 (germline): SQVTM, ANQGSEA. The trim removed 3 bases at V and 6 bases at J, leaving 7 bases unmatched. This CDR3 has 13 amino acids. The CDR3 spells CSVETGATSEQYF. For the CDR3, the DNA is TGCAGCGTTGAGACAGGGGCCACCTCCGAGCAGTACTTC.

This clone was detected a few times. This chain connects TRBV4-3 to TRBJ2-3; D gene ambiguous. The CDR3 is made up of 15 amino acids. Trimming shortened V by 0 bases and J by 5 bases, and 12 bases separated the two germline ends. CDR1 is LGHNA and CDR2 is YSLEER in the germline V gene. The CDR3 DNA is TGCGCCAGCAGCCAAGATCAGGTGATGGGAGATACGCAGTATTTT. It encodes CASSQDQVMGDTQYF.

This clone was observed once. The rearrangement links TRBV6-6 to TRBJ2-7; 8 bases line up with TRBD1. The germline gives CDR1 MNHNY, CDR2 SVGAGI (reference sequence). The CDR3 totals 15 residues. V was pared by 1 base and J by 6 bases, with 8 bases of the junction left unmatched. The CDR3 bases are TGTGCCAGCAGTTACTTTCCGGGACAGGAGGGCGAGCAGTACTTC. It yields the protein CASSYFPGQEGEQYF.

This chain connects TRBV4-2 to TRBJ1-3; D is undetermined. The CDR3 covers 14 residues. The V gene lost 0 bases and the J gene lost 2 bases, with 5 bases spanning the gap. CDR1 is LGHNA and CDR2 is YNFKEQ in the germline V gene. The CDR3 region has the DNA TGTGCCAGCAGCCAAGATGGCACTGGAAACACCATATATTTT. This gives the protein CASSQDGTGNTIYF.

The CDR3 DNA is TGTGCCAGCAGCTTACGGGGGAACACTGAAGCTTTCTTT. Protein: CASSLRGNTEAFF. This rearrangement joins TRBV11-3 to TRBJ1-1; D gene unclear. This CDR3 is built from 13 residues. The V end lost 2 bases, the J end lost 1 base, and 5 bases lay between the germline ends. Germline CDR1 is SGHNT and CDR2 is YENEEA.

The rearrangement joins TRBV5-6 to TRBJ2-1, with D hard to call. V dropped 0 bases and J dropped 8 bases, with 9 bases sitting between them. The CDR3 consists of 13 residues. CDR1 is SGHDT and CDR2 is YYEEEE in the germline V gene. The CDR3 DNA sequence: TGTGCCAGCAGCTTGGGTCACATGGATGAGCAGTTCTTC. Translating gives CASSLGHMDEQFF.

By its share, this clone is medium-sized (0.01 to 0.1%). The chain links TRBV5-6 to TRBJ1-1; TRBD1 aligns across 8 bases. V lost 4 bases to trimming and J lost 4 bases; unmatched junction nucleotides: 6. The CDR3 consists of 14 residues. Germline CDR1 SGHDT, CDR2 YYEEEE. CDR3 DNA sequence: TGTGCCAGCAGCGGGCAGGGGGCCGTCACTGAAGCTTTCTTT. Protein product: CASSGQGAVTEAFF.

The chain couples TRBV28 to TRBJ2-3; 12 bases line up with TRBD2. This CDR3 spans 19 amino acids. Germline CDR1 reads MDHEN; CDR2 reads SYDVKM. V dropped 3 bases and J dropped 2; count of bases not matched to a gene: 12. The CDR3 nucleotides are TGTGCCAGCAGTTTCCCTAGCGGGAGGGCGGCTGCCCCCACAGATACGCAGTATTTT. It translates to CASSFPSGRAAAPTDTQYF.

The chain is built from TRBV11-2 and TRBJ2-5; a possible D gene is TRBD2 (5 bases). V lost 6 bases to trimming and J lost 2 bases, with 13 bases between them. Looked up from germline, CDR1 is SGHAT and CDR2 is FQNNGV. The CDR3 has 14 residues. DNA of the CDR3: TGTGCCAGCAGTTTCGGGGTACCACAAGAGACCCAGTACTTC. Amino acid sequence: CASSFGVPQETQYF.

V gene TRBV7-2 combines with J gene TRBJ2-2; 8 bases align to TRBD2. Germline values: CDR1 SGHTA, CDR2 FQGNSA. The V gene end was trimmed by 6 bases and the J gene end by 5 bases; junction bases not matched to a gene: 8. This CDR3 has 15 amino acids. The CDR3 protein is CASSTREAGTGELFF. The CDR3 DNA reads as TGTGCCAGCAGTACGCGGGAGGCCGGGACCGGGGAGCTGTTTTTT.

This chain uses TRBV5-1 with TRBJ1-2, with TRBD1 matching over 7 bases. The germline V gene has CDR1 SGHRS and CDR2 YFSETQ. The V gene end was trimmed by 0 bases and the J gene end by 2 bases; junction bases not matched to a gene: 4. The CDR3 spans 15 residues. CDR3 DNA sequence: TGCGCCAGCAGCTTGGAGCAAGGGGGCAACTATGGCTACACCTTC. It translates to CASSLEQGGNYGYTF.